This TCR beta chain was identified during a study of shared clonotypes between healthy human individuals. The wider study: CD8 memory received one plate per donor, CD8 naive two, CD4 memory three and CD4 naive three.

Naive CD8 isolation took CD45RO-negative cells positively selected for CCR7 and excluded terminally differentiated effector memory CD45RA+ cells. Produced via immunoSEQ multiplex PCR; TCRdb's table is partial and in-frame only. The data hold about 580,000 clones, with roughly 98% observed a single time. V dropped 0 bases and J dropped 8 bases, with 12 bases sitting between them. CDR1 is PRHDT and CDR2 is FYEKMQ in the germline V gene (reference sequence). The CDR3 spans 14 residues. The clonotype was recovered from a man aged 30 to 45 in good health. The J gene is TRBJ2-3, the V gene TRBV13, with no clear D. The sample was naive CD8+ T cells sorted from blood. The DNA for the CDR3 is TGTGCCAGCAGCTTAGGCAGACCGGAGACTACGCAGTATTTT. Amino acids: CASSLGRPETTQYF.